This entry is about one T cell receptor (beta chain). Assay used: immunoSEQ multiplex PCR; TCRdb lists only in-frame clones, some missing. There are roughly 80,000 clones in the sample; 94% occur only once, and approximately 0.4% lies in the top ten. Germline V gives CDR1 SEHNR, CDR2 FQNEAQ (reference sequence). Trimming removed 5 bases from V and 7 bases from J, with 9 bases in between. The CDR3 has 12 amino acids. The sample originates from a study of technical replicates of blood from a few donors. V is TRBV7-9 and J is TRBJ2-1; no clear D. This receptor was identified in a human donor in good health. Sequenced sample: T cells isolated from PBMCs. The CDR3 spells CASSPRVNEQFF. The CDR3 DNA is TGTGCCAGCAGCCCCCGGGTGAATGAGCAGTTCTTC.